A selection of T cell receptor beta chains follows, all from one sample in a study of neurological immune-mediated disorders. TCRdb analysed the 5' RACE reads with MiXCR anew, one entry per CDR3 protein. This table holds about 18,000 distinct CDR3 sequences, 9.5% to 12% found once. Sequenced input: CD8+ T cells from blood. These receptors were obtained from a woman in her forties or fifties in good health. CDR3s include the opening cysteine and the closing phenylalanine or tryptophan. A D gene is named only where the DNA matches it firmly. Each size is how often the clone was seen (once, few, many) or a class if it is expanded.

j_call clone_size d_call v_call cdr3_aa cdr3_nt
TRBJ2-1 many . TRBV20-1 CSARETHEQFF TGCAGTGCTAGGGAGACCCATGAGCAGTTCTTC
TRBJ2-7 many . TRBV20-1 CSGAETFYEQYF TGCAGTGGTGCAGAAACGTTCTACGAGCAGTACTTC
TRBJ2-2 many TRBD2 TRBV20-1 CSARSGTSSPGELFF TGCAGTGCTAGATCCGGGACTAGTAGTCCCGGGGAGCTGTTTTTT
TRBJ2-1 many TRBD2 TRBV6-2/TRBV6-3 CASSRAGDEDEQFF TGTGCCAGCAGTCGAGCGGGAGATGAAGATGAGCAGTTCTTC
TRBJ2-2 many . TRBV28 CASTSGRAHTGELFF TGTGCCAGCACCTCCGGCAGGGCCCACACCGGGGAGCTGTTTTTT
TRBJ2-3 many TRBD1 TRBV14 CASSRPGTGTDTQYF TGTGCCAGCAGCCGCCCCGGGACAGGGACAGATACGCAGTATTTT
TRBJ2-1 many . TRBV4-1 CASSQDPDLTTYNEQFF TGCGCCAGCAGCCAAGATCCGGACCTAACGACCTACAATGAGCAGTTCTTC
TRBJ2-4 many TRBD1 TRBV7-8 CASSLVAGGFQYF TGTGCCAGCAGCTTAGTAGCAGGGGGCTTCCAGTACTTC
TRBJ1-3 many TRBD1 TRBV20-1 CSARSDRDFGNTIYF TGCAGTGCTAGATCCGACAGGGACTTTGGAAACACCATATATTTT
TRBJ2-3 many . TRBV27 CASEGGDTQYF TGTGCCAGCGAGGGCGGAGATACGCAGTATTTT
TRBJ2-1 many . TRBV5-1 CASSGDNGEQFF TGCGCCAGCAGCGGGGACAACGGTGAGCAGTTCTTC
TRBJ2-3 many . TRBV28 CASSPSWDKLISTDTQYF TGTGCCAGCAGTCCATCTTGGGACAAACTTATTAGCACAGATACGCAGTATTTT
TRBJ1-3 many . TRBV28 CASGGGDAGNTIYF TGTGCCAGCGGGGGGGGGGACGCTGGAAACACCATATATTTT
TRBJ1-5 many TRBD1 TRBV7-8 CASSPPGDRGIQPQHF TGTGCCAGCAGCCCCCCGGGGGACAGGGGGATCCAGCCCCAGCATTTT
TRBJ1-1 many TRBD1 TRBV7-8 CASSLDRGLNTEAFF TGTGCCAGCAGCTTAGACAGGGGGCTAAACACTGAAGCTTTCTTT
TRBJ2-1 many . TRBV5-6 CASSLESYNEQFF TGTGCCAGCAGCTTGGAGTCCTACAATGAGCAGTTCTTC